The 16 T cell receptor beta chains reported below all come from one sample, sequenced in a study of T cell clonotyping in hematopoietic cell transplantation. The time point denotes: recipient sample about 28 days before transplant, after cytoreduction. Generated by immunoSEQ multiplex PCR, the TCRdb table keeps only in-frame clones and is missing some. The sample holds 25,000 to 30,000 clones; under 90% are singletons and the top ten take 1.8%. The sequencing used peripheral blood mononuclear cells, collected before stem cell transplant. These TCRs come from a man aged 40-49 years with acute myeloid leukemia. Some clones in this sample may be carry-over from other donors' samples.

This chain connects TRBV2 to TRBJ2-3, with D perhaps being TRBD1 or TRBD2 (6 bases each). The CDR3 runs 15 residues. Trimming took 6 bases from V and 4 from J, leaving 17 bases between them. Per the germline V gene, CDR1 is SNHLY and CDR2 is FYNNEI. The CDR3 coding sequence is TGTGCCAGCAGCAAAGGGGGGCTGAGGTCAGATACGCAGTATTTT. The encoded protein is CASSKGGLRSDTQYF. Full variable domain (rest looked up from reference TRBV2 and TRBJ2-3): EPEVTQTPSHQVTQMGQEVILRCVPISNHLYFYWYRQILGQKVEFLVSFYNNEISEKSEIFDDQFSVERPDGSNFTLKIRSTKLEDSAMYFCASSKGGLRSDTQYFGPGTRLTVL.

This rearrangement joins TRBV11-2 to TRBJ2-3; 8 bases map to TRBD2. V trimming: 1 base; J trimming: 4 bases; junction bases outside the gene matches: 7. Germline V lookup: CDR1 SGHAT, CDR2 FQNNGV. This CDR3 has 16 residues. This CDR3 is CASSLVTSGGADTQYF. The CDR3, as DNA: TGTGCCAGCAGCTTAGTTACTAGCGGCGGCGCAGATACGCAGTATTTT. The full variable domain, with the rest looked up from reference TRBV11-2 and TRBJ2-3, is EAGVAQSPRYKIIEKRQSVAFWCNPISGHATLYWYQQILGQGPKLLIQFQNNGVVDDSQLPKDRFSAERLKGVDSTLKIQPAKLEDSAVYLCASSLVTSGGADTQYFGPGTRLTVL.

This clone occurred a few times. This chain uses TRBV5-1 with TRBJ1-2, with D unclear. Germline values: CDR1 SGHRS, CDR2 YFSETQ. CDR3 length equals 14 residues. Trimming stripped 6 bases from V and 3 bases from J, with 15 bases between. CDR3 sequence (DNA): TGCGCCAGCACCACGGAGCCCGGGGACTATGGCTACACCTTC. This encodes CASTTEPGDYGYTF.

The gene calls are TRBV27 and TRBJ1-1; D is uncertain. The V end was cut by 3 bases, the J end by 7 bases, with 6 bases between. This CDR3 has 11 amino acids. Germline V lookup: CDR1 MNHEY, CDR2 SMNVEV (reference sequence). CDR3 sequence (DNA): TGTGCCAGCAGTTTTATGGGTGAAGCTTTCTTT. Protein sequence: CASSFMGEAFF.

J is TRBJ1-2 and V is TRBV30, with D perhaps matching TRBD1 (5 bases). Germline CDR1 GTSNPN, CDR2 SVGIG (reference sequence). Trimming removed 2 bases at V and 6 bases at J, with 10 bases between. CDR3 length equals 12 residues. CDR3 DNA: TGTGCCTGGAGTCGACAGTCCAATGGCTACACCTTC. Translated: CAWSRQSNGYTF.

This rearrangement joins TRBV19 to TRBJ1-5, with D possibly TRBD1 on 5 matching bases. Germline loops: CDR1 LNHDA, CDR2 SQIVND (reference sequence). The CDR3 length is 14 residues. Trimming cost V 7 bases and J 6 bases, with 16 bases left between them. The CDR3 loop reads CASTPLQVPQPQHF. The CDR3 nucleotides read TGTGCCAGTACCCCACTACAGGTTCCTCAGCCCCAGCATTTT.

The gene calls are TRBV5-6 and TRBJ1-2; D is ambiguous. There are 16 residues in the CDR3. V was cut by 6 bases and J by 3 bases, with 21 bases left in between. CDR1 is SGHDT and CDR2 is YYEEEE in the germline V gene. CDR3 in amino acids: CASNPGGGLVYYGYTF. DNA for the CDR3: TGTGCCAGCAACCCGGGAGGCGGTCTTGTCTACTATGGCTACACCTTC.

The chain uses TRBV5-1 and TRBJ1-2; D uncertain. This CDR3 comprises 13 residues. The germline V gene encodes CDR1 SGHRS and CDR2 YFSETQ. Trimming cost V 4 bases and J 8 bases, with 15 bases left between them. CDR3 loop: CASSAGPPGGYTF. The CDR3, as DNA: TGCGCCAGCAGCGCCGGGCCGCCGGGAGGCTACACCTTC.

V and J are TRBV28 and TRBJ2-5; D unclear. Germline values: CDR1 MDHEN, CDR2 SYDVKM. The CDR3 is 16 amino acids. V dropped 5 bases and J dropped 2 bases, with 18 bases sitting between them. The DNA for the CDR3 is TGTGCCAGCAGTCCCGAGGCTCTAGATGAGCAAGAGACCCAGTACTTC. Translation: CASSPEALDEQETQYF.

This chain joins TRBV6-5 and TRBJ1-4; TRBD1 is a possible D gene (5 bases). Trimming removed 6 bases at V and 7 bases at J, with 15 bases between. Germline V gene lookup returns CDR1 MNHEY and CDR2 SVGAGI. There are 14 residues in the CDR3. CDR3 sequence reads: CASRLDSYGEKLFF. The CDR3 bases are TGTGCCAGCAGACTAGACAGTTACGGTGAAAAACTGTTTTTT.

This rearrangement joins TRBV13 to TRBJ2-3; TRBD2 aligns across 8 bases. Germline CDR1 PRHDT, CDR2 FYEKMQ (reference sequence). This CDR3 has 13 amino acids. V shed 11 bases and J 1 base; nucleotides not matched to a gene: 5. The DNA of the CDR3 is TGTGCCTCAACGGGGGGGCGCACAGATACGCAGTATTTT. This sequence encodes CASTGGRTDTQYF.

The chain joins TRBV28 to TRBJ2-7; possible D gene TRBD1, 6 bases. CDR1 and CDR2 (germline): MDHEN, SYDVKM. This CDR3 spans 18 amino acids. V lost 4 bases and J lost 0, with 22 bases in between. CDR3 in amino acids: CASSSLRWTATTSYEQYF. The CDR3 bases are TGTGCCAGCAGTTCGCTACGATGGACAGCGACGACCTCCTACGAGCAGTACTTC.

The chain is built from TRBV6-5 and TRBJ1-6; D is unclear. This CDR3 contains 14 residues. Germline values: CDR1 MNHEY, CDR2 SVGAGI. V lost 2 bases, J lost 7 bases, and 9 bases lay in between. CDR3 coding DNA: TGTGCCAGCAGTTACCGGGCCAAGAATTCACCCCTCCACTTT. It translates to CASSYRAKNSPLHF.

J is TRBJ2-7 and V is TRBV30; 7 bases are shared with TRBD1. This CDR3 contains 13 residues. V shed 8 bases and J 3 bases; nucleotides not matched to a gene: 10. CDR1 is GTSNPN and CDR2 is SVGIG in the germline V gene (reference sequence). CDR3 in amino acids: CAGNRGMFYEQYF. The CDR3 coding sequence is TGTGCCGGGAACAGGGGTATGTTCTACGAGCAGTACTTC. The full variable domain, its missing parts supplied by reference TRBV30 and TRBJ2-7, is SQTIHQWPATLVQPVGSPLSLECTVEGTSNPNLYWYRQAAGRGLQLLFYSVGIGQISSEVPQNLSASRPQDRQFILSSKKLLLSDSGFYLCAGNRGMFYEQYFGPGTRLTVT.

This clone was recorded a few times. The chain carries TRBV19 and TRBJ1-5; TRBD1 agrees at 11 bases. CDR1 and CDR2 (germline): LNHDA, SQIVND (reference sequence). J gave up 7 bases and V 5 bases, and 16 bases lay outside the gene matches. This CDR3 comprises 18 residues. DNA for the CDR3: TGTGCCAGTAGTCTGCTCGGCGGGACAGGGGGGCCTTGGCAGCCCCAGCATTTT. This gives the protein CASSLLGGTGGPWQPQHF.

About this clone itself: The same CDR3 can be traced to other DNA sequences in this sample. V gene TRBV7-6 combines with J gene TRBJ2-7; weak D call: TRBD1 (6 bases). The V gene lost 1 base and the J gene lost 2 bases, with 9 bases spanning the gap. This CDR3 has 14 residues. Germline loops: CDR1 SGHVS, CDR2 FNYEAQ. The CDR3 spells CASSLGGGTYEQYF. The CDR3 DNA reads TGTGCCAGCAGCTTAGGAGGGGGTACCTACGAGCAGTACTTC.